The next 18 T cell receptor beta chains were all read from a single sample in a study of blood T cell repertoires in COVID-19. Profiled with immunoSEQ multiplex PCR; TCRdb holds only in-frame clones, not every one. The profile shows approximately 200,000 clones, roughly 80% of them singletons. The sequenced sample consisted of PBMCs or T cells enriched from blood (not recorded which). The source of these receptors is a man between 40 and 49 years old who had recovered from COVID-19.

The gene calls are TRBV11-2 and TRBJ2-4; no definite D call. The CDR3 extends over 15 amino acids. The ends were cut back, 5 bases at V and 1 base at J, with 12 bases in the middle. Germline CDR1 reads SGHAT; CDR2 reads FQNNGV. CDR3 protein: CASSPQTWAKNIQYF. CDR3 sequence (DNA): TGTGCCAGCAGCCCCCAAACATGGGCCAAAAACATTCAGTACTTC.

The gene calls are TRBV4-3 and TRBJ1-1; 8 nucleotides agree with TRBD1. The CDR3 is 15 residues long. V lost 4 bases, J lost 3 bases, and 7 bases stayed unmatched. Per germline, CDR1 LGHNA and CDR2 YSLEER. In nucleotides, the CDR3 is TGCGCCAGCAGCCTCGGACAGGGTCATGACACTGAAGCTTTCTTT. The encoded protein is CASSLGQGHDTEAFF.

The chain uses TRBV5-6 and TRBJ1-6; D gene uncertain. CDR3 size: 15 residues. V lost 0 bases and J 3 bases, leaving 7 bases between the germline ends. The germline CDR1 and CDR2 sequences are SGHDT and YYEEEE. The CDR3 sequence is CASSLARYYNSPLHF. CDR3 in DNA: TGTGCCAGCAGCTTGGCCAGATACTATAATTCACCCCTCCACTTT.

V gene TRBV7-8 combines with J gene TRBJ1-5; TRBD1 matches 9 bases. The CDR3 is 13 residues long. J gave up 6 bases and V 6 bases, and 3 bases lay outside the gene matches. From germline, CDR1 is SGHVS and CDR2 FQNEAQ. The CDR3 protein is CASRGQGTQPQHF. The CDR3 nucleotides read TGTGCCAGCAGGGGACAGGGAACTCAGCCCCAGCATTTT.

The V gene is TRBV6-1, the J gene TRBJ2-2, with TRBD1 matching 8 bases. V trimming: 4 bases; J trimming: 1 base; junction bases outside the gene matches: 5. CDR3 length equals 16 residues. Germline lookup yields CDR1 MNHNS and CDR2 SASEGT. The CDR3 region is CASSGGQAENTGELFF. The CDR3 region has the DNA TGTGCCAGCAGTGGGGGACAGGCCGAGAACACCGGGGAGCTGTTTTTT.

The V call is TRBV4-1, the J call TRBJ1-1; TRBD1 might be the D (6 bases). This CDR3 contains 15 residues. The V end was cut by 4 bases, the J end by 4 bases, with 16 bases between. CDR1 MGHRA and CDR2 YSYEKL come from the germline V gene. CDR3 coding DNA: TGCGCCAGCAGCCTCCGCGGGGGCACCTTCACTGAAGCTTTCTTT. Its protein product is CASSLRGGTFTEAFF.

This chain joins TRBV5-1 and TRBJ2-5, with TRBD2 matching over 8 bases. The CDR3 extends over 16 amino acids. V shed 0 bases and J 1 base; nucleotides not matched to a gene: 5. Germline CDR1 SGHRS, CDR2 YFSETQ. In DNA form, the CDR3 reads TGCGCCAGCAGCTTGGATCCAGCGGGGGTCCAAGAGACCCAGTACTTC. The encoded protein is CASSLDPAGVQETQYF.

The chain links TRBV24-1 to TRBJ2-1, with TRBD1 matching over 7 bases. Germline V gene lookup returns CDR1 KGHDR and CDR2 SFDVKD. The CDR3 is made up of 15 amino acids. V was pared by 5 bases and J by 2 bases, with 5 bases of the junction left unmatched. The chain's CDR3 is CATSVPGTAYNEQFF. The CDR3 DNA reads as TGTGCCACCAGTGTTCCCGGGACAGCCTACAATGAGCAGTTCTTC.

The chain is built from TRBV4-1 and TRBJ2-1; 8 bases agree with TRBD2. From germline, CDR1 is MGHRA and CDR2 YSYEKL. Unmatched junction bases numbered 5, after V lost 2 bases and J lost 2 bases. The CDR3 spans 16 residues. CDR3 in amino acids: CASSQLTGLAYNEQFF. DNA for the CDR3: TGCGCCAGCAGCCAACTCACGGGACTAGCCTACAATGAGCAGTTCTTC.

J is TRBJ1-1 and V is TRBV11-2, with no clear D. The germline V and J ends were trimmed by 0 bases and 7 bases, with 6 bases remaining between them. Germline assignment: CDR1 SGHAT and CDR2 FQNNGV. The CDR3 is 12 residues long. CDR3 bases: TGTGCCAGCAGCTTAGACGGACTTGAAGCTTTCTTT. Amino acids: CASSLDGLEAFF.

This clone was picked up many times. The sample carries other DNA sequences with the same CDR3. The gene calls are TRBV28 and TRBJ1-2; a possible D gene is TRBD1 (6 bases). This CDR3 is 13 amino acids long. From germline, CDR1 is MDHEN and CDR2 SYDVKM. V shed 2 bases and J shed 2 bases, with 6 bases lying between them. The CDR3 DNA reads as TGTGCCAGCAGTTTAACAGGGAACTATGGCTACACCTTC. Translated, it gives CASSLTGNYGYTF.

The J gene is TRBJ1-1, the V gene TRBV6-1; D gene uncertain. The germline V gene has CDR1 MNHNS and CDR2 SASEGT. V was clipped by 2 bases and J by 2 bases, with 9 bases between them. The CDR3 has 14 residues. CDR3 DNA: TGTGCCAGCAGTGAATCGTTGTTAAACACTGAAGCTTTCTTT. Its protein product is CASSESLLNTEAFF.

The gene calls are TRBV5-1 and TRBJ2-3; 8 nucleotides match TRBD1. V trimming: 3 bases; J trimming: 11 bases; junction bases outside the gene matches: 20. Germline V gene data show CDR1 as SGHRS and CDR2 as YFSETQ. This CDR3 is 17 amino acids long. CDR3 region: CASSSRTGTGLGNMQYF. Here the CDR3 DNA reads TGCGCCAGCAGCTCACGAACCGGGACAGGCCTCGGAAACATGCAGTATTTT.

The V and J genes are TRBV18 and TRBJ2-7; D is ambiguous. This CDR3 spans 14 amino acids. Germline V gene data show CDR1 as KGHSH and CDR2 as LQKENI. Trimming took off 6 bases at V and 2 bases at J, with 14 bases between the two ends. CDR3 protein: CASSRSHDTYEQYF. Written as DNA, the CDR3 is TGTGCCAGCTCCCGTTCACATGATACCTACGAGCAGTACTTC.

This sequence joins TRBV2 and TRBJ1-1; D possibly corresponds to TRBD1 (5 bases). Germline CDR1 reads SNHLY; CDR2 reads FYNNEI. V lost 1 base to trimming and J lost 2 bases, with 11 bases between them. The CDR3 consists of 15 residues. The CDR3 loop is CASSEVQGQNTEAFF. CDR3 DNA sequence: TGTGCCAGCAGTGAAGTGCAGGGTCAAAACACTGAAGCTTTCTTT.

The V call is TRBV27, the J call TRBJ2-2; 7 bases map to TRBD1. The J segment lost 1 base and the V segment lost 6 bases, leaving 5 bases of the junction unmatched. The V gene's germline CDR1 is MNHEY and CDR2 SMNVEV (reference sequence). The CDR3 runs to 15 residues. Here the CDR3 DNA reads TGTGCCAGCAGCTCCAGGACAGGGAACACCGGGGAGCTGTTTTTT. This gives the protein CASSSRTGNTGELFF.

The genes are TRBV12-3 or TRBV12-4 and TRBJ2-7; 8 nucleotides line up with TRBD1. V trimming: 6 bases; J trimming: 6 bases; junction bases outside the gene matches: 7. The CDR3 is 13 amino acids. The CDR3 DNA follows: TGTGCCAGCAGATCGACAGGGGCGATCGAGCAGTACTTC. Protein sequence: CASRSTGAIEQYF.

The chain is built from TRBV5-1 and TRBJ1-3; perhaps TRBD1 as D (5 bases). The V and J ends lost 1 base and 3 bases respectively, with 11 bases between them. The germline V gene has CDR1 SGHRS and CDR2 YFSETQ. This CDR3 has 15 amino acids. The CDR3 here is CASSLLQGFGNTIYF. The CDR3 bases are TGCGCCAGCAGCTTGCTCCAGGGCTTTGGAAACACCATATATTTT.